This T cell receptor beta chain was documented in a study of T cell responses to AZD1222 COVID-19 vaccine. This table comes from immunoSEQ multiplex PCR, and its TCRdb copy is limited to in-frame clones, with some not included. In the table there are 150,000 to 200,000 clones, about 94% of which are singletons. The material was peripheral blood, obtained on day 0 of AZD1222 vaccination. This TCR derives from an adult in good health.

CDR3 sequence (DNA): TGTGCCAGCAGTTACGACTACCCCGGGGAGCTGTTTTTT. Amino acid sequence: CASSYDYPGELFF. The gene calls are TRBV6-5 and TRBJ2-2; a possible D gene is TRBD2 (5 bases). Per the germline V gene, CDR1 is MNHEY and CDR2 is SVGAGI. V was cut by 2 bases and J by 6 bases, with 7 bases left in between. The CDR3 extends over 13 amino acids.